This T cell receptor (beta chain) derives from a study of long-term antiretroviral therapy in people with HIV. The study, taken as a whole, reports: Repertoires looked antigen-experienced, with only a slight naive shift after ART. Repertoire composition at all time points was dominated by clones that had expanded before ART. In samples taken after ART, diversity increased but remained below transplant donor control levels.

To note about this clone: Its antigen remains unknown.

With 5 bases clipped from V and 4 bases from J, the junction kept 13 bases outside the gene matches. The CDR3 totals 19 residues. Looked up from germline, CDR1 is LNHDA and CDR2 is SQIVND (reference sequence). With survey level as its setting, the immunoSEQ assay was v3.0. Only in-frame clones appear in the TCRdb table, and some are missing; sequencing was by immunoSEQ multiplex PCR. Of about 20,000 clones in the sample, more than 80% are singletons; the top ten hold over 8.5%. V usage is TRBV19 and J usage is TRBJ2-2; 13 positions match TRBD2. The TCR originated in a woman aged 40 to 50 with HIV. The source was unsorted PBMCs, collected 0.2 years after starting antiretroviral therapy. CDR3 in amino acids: CASSPLTSGGPYATGELFF. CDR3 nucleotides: TGTGCCAGTAGTCCTCTGACTAGCGGGGGGCCTTACGCCACCGGGGAGCTGTTTTTT.